Below are 22 T cell receptor beta chains sequenced from a single sample in a study of vaccination effects on CD4 cells after COVID-19. The antigens these receptors bind are not known. CD4+ T cells specific for antigen were expanded with viral peptide pools by the ViraFEST assay before sequencing. Culture lasted approximately 10 days before CD4+ T cell isolation. Each participant was given two doses of one vaccine (BNT162b2 or mRNA-1273). TCRdb's table, derived via immunoSEQ multiplex PCR, lists solely in-frame clones and lacks some. The repertoire holds some 61,000 clones, with under 85% as singletons. The sample here was CD4+ T cells from PBMCs cultured with HCoV-OC43 spike peptides, taken after COVID-19 vaccination. Stated subset: HCoV-OC43 spike overlapping peptide pool stimulation. Source of these receptors: a human donor who received a COVID-19 vaccine.

This clone has only a few counts. The J gene is TRBJ2-2, the V gene TRBV4-3, with TRBD2 as a possible D gene (5 bases). V was shortened by 4 bases and J by 0 bases, with 18 bases between the two germline ends. This CDR3 contains 18 residues. CDR1 and CDR2 (germline): LGHNA, YSLEER. The CDR3 sequence is CASSRGLLQSPNTGELFF. CDR3 sequence (DNA): TGCGCCAGCAGCCGTGGACTCCTACAAAGTCCGAACACCGGGGAGCTGTTTTTT.

Only one count was recorded for this clone. The chain combines TRBV6-5 with TRBJ1-2; the D is unclear. Germline loops: CDR1 MNHEY, CDR2 SVGAGI. This CDR3 comprises 12 residues. V lost 11 bases to trimming and J lost 2 bases, with 12 bases between them. CDR3 sequence: CAWWGSNYGYTF. CDR3 coding DNA: TGTGCCTGGTGGGGATCCAACTATGGCTACACCTTC.

The sample holds one count of this clone. The chain is built from TRBV18 and TRBJ2-1; tentatively, D is TRBD2 (6 bases). The V end lost 3 bases, the J end lost 9 bases, and 12 bases lay between the germline ends. The CDR3 contains 13 residues. Germline values: CDR1 KGHSH, CDR2 LQKENI. This CDR3 reads CASSPSGGGEQFF. CDR3 nucleotides: TGTGCCAGCTCACCTAGCGGTGGCGGTGAGCAGTTCTTC. The full variable domain, in which reference TRBV18 and TRBJ2-1 provide the parts outside the CDR3, is NAGVMQNPRHLVRRRGQEARLRCSPMKGHSHVYWYRQLPEEGLKFMVYLQKENIIDESGMPKERFSAEFPKEGPSILRIQQVVRGDSAAYFCASSPSGGGEQFFGPGTRLTVL.

CDR3 amino acids: CATRASGETQYF. The CDR3 coding sequence is TGTGCCACCCGGGCTAGCGGCGAGACCCAGTACTTC. The rearrangement uses TRBV12-3 or TRBV12-4 and TRBJ2-5; 7 bases are shared with TRBD2. Trimming removed 10 bases from V and 5 bases from J; junction bases left unmatched: 7. This CDR3 contains 12 residues.

V and J are TRBV4-2 and TRBJ1-2; the match to TRBD1 covers 7 bases. The CDR3 is 15 amino acids. Per germline, CDR1 LGHNA and CDR2 YNFKEQ. V shed 3 bases, J shed 2 bases, and the junction held 6 bases outside the gene matches. CDR3 sequence reads: CASSQGDRTNYGYTF. CDR3 in DNA: TGTGCCAGCAGCCAGGGGGACAGAACGAACTATGGCTACACCTTC.

The gene calls are TRBV9 and TRBJ2-1, with D perhaps matching TRBD2 (6 bases). The CDR3 is 13 residues long. Germline CDR1 and CDR2: SGDLS and YYNGEE. V was shortened by 4 bases and J by 9 bases, with 14 bases between the two germline ends. CDR3 region: CASSTRESGEQFF. The CDR3 DNA reads as TGTGCCAGCAGCACCCGGGAGAGCGGTGAGCAGTTCTTC.

V gene TRBV9 combines with J gene TRBJ2-1; 7 positions match TRBD1. The V and J ends lost 3 bases and 1 base, in that order; junction bases with no gene match: 4. The CDR3 runs to 15 residues. CDR1 and CDR2 from the germline V gene are SGDLS and YYNGEE. The CDR3 spells CASSARDSSYNEQFF. CDR3 DNA sequence: TGTGCCAGCAGCGCCCGGGACAGTTCCTACAATGAGCAGTTCTTC.

This chain uses TRBV25-1 with TRBJ1-2, with a possible D match to TRBD1 (5 bases). Per germline, CDR1 MGHDK and CDR2 SYGVNS. Trimming removed 1 base at V and 7 bases at J, with 13 bases between. This CDR3 region has 14 residues. The CDR3 DNA reads as TGTGCCAGCAGTGAATTTCAGGGAAGAGGTGGCTACACCTTC. It encodes CASSEFQGRGGYTF.

The CDR3 DNA is TGTGCCAGCAGTGAAGCGCGCATCCAAGAGACCCAGTACTTC. It specifies CASSEARIQETQYF. The chain uses TRBV2 and TRBJ2-5; D call uncertain. Germline assignment: CDR1 SNHLY and CDR2 FYNNEI. The CDR3 totals 14 residues. Trimming removed 0 bases from V and 1 base from J, with 6 bases in between.

The V gene is TRBV4-3, the J gene TRBJ1-2; weak D call: TRBD1 (6 bases). Deletions cut 0 bases from V and 7 bases from J, with 18 bases between. The CDR3 covers 16 residues. Germline V gene data show CDR1 as LGHNA and CDR2 as YSLEER. The CDR3 spells CASSQDRLVTGAGYTF. The CDR3 region has the DNA TGCGCCAGCAGCCAAGATCGACTGGTCACGGGGGCTGGCTACACCTTC.

The V call is TRBV29-1, the J call TRBJ2-5, with D tentatively TRBD1 (5 bases). Germline V gene sequence: CDR1 SQVTM, CDR2 ANQGSEA. The CDR3 has 14 residues. Trimming took 1 base from V and 4 from J, leaving 13 bases between them. CDR3 sequence reads: CSVEGGRVRETQYF. CDR3 DNA sequence: TGCAGCGTTGAAGGGGGCAGGGTCCGAGAGACCCAGTACTTC. Together with reference TRBV29-1 and TRBJ2-5, the CDR3 gives the full variable domain: SAVISQKPSRDICQRGTSLTIQCQVDSQVTMMFWYRQQPGQSLTLIATANQGSEATYESGFVIDKFPISRPNLTFSTLTVSNMSPEDSSIYLCSVEGGRVRETQYFGPGTRLLVL.

The rearrangement links TRBV5-1 to TRBJ2-1; either TRBD1 or TRBD2 may fit D (5 bases each). In germline, CDR1 is SGHRS, CDR2 YFSETQ. The CDR3 is 15 residues long. The V end lost 4 bases, the J end lost 6 bases, and 17 bases lay between the germline ends. Here the CDR3 reads CASSGTVSPLNEQFF. The CDR3 DNA is TGCGCCAGCAGCGGGACCGTTTCCCCCCTCAATGAGCAGTTCTTC. Full variable domain (remainder filled in from reference TRBV5-1 and TRBJ2-1): KAGVTQTPRYLIKTRGQQVTLSCSPISGHRSVSWYQQTPGQGLQFLFEYFSETQRNKGNFPGRFSGRQFSNSRSEMNVSTLELGDSALYLCASSGTVSPLNEQFFGPGTRLTVL.

The genes are TRBV24-1 and TRBJ1-5; a possible D gene is TRBD1 (6 bases). Germline loops: CDR1 KGHDR, CDR2 SFDVKD. This CDR3 is built from 18 residues. Trimming removed 1 base from V and 0 bases from J, with 15 bases in between. The CDR3 is CATSDFETGGYSNQPQHF. For the CDR3, the DNA is TGTGCCACCAGTGATTTCGAGACAGGCGGCTATAGCAATCAGCCCCAGCATTTT.

The chain uses TRBV7-2 and TRBJ2-5, with a tentative D call TRBD2 (6 bases). The CDR3 totals 17 residues. Trimming stripped 3 bases from V and 4 bases from J, with 21 bases between. CDR1 SGHTA and CDR2 FQGNSA come from the germline V gene. Here the CDR3 reads CASSFPSRSGDGETQYF. CDR3 nucleotides: TGTGCCAGCAGCTTCCCCTCAAGGTCGGGGGATGGAGAGACCCAGTACTTC.

The genes are TRBV6-2 or TRBV6-3 and TRBJ1-5, with 10 bases lining up with TRBD1. CDR3 length: 16 amino acids. The J segment lost 1 base and the V segment lost 6 bases, leaving 6 bases of the junction unmatched. In germline, CDR1 is MNHEY, CDR2 SVGEGT. Here the CDR3 DNA reads TGTGCCAGCAGCACCGGGACAGGGGTGAGCAATCAGCCCCAGCATTTT. Its translation: CASSTGTGVSNQPQHF.

This chain connects TRBV5-1 to TRBJ1-5; 9 bases agree with TRBD1. This CDR3 is built from 15 residues. Germline V gene data show CDR1 as SGHRS and CDR2 as YFSETQ. V trimming: 0 bases; J trimming: 4 bases; junction bases outside the gene matches: 2. CDR3 DNA sequence: TGCGCCAGCAGCTTGGACGGGACAGGGAATCAGCCCCAGCATTTT. Translation: CASSLDGTGNQPQHF.

This chain connects TRBV2 to TRBJ2-3; tentative D call: TRBD1 (6 bases). From germline, CDR1 is SNHLY and CDR2 FYNNEI. The CDR3 contains 18 residues. The germline V and J ends were trimmed by 0 bases and 0 bases, with 16 bases remaining between them. Here the CDR3 DNA reads TGTGCCAGCAGTGAAGCTCTATTGGGGGCCACTAGCACAGATACGCAGTATTTT. It codes for CASSEALLGATSTDTQYF.

This chain links TRBV2 with TRBJ1-6; possible D gene TRBD1, 6 bases. In germline, CDR1 is SNHLY, CDR2 FYNNEI. The CDR3 length is 16 residues. V lost 7 bases and J 14 bases, leaving 27 bases between the germline ends. CDR3 sequence (DNA): TGTGCCAGCACTCCTCTGGGGGGCGGGCTTACCGGGGCCCTCCACTTT. Translation: CASTPLGGGLTGALHF.

The chain couples TRBV7-8 to TRBJ2-5, with D possibly matching TRBD1 (6 bases). CDR1 is SGHVS, CDR2 FQNEAQ, per germline. This CDR3 has 14 residues. Trimming removed 3 bases from V and 5 bases from J, with 13 bases in between. The CDR3 protein is CASSFSQGWETQYF. The DNA of the CDR3 is TGTGCCAGCAGCTTCAGTCAGGGGTGGGAGACCCAGTACTTC.

The rearrangement uses TRBV9 and TRBJ1-3; no reliable D call. CDR3 length: 16 amino acids. CDR1 and CDR2 from the germline V gene are SGDLS and YYNGEE. Trimming pared 0 bases from V and 0 bases from J, leaving 10 bases between. The CDR3 coding sequence is TGTGCCAGCAGCGTAGGACAACACTTCTCTGGAAACACCATATATTTT. This sequence encodes CASSVGQHFSGNTIYF.

J is TRBJ2-7 and V is TRBV7-2; possibly TRBD1 for D (6 bases). With 5 bases removed from V and 4 bases from J, the gap between germline ends came to 12 bases. Germline CDR1 and CDR2: SGHTA and FQGNSA. The CDR3 has 13 residues. The CDR3 region has the DNA TGTGCCAGCAGCGGACAGTTTGGATACGAGCAGTACGTC. Its translation: CASSGQFGYEQYV.

This chain links TRBV29-1 with TRBJ2-2; tentative D call: TRBD2 (6 bases). Germline V gene data show CDR1 as SQVTM and CDR2 as ANQGSEA. V dropped 8 bases and J dropped 5 bases, with 18 bases sitting between them. The CDR3 consists of 14 residues. For the CDR3, the DNA is TGCAGCCTTGCGTTGCCAGGGAGGACCGGGGAGCTGTTTTTT. The encoded protein is CSLALPGRTGELFF.